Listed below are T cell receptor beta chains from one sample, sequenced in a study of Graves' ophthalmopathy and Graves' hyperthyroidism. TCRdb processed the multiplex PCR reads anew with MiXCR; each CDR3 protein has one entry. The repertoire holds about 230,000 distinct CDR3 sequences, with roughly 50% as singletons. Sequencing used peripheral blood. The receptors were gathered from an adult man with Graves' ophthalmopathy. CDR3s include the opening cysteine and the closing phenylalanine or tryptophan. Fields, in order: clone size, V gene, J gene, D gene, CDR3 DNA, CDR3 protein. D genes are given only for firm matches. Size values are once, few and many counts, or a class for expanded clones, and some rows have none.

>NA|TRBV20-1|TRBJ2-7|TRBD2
TGCAGTGCCCTTCTAGCGGGAGGGTCCTACGAGCAGTACTTC
CSALLAGGSYEQYF
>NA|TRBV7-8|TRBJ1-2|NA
TGTGCCAGCAGTTTACCCCAGTTTTATGGCTACACCTTC
CASSLPQFYGYTF
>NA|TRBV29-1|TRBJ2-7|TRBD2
TGCAGCGTATCAGGGGCTAGCGGGAGTGTTAGGGAGCAGTACTTC
CSVSGASGSVREQYF
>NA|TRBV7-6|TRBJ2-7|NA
TGTGCCAGCAGCTTAATGACTGGCTCCTACGAGCAGTACTTC
CASSLMTGSYEQYF
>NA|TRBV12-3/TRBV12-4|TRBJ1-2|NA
TGTGCCAGCAGGAACGCGGACAGATCCCACTATGGCTACACCTTC
CASRNADRSHYGYTF
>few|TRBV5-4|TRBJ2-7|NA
TGTGCCAGCAGCCCACCCCCGGGACAAAGCTCCTACGAGCAGTACTTC
CASSPPPGQSSYEQYF
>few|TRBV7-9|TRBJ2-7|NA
TGTGCCAGCAGCCAAGATCGGGATAGCCACGAGCAGTACTTC
CASSQDRDSHEQYF
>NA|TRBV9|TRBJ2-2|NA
TGTGCCAGCAGCGTTAATTTGGGGGCGAACACCGGGGAACTGTTTTTT
CASSVNLGANTGELFF
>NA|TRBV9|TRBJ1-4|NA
TGTGCCAGCAGCGCCCATGGGGGGAGTGAAAAACTGTTTTTT
CASSAHGGSEKLFF
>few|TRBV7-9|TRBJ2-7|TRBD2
TGTGCCAGCAGCAAGCGACTAGCGGGATACGAGCAGTACTTC
CASSKRLAGYEQYF
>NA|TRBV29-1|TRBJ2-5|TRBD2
TGCAGCGTTGGACGTAGCGGGAGGGGGAGGGAGACCCAGTACTTC
CSVGRSGRGRETQYF
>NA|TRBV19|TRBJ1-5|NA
TGTGCCAGTAGTGCAGATGCTTATAGCAATCAGCCCCAGCATTTT
CASSADAYSNQPQHF
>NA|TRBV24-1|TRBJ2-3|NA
TGTGCCACCAGTGAAACCGGGACAAGAACAGATACGCAGTATTTT
CATSETGTRTDTQYF
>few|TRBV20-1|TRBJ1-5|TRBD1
TGCAGTGCGCAACTACAGACAGGGTGGATTCAGCCCCAGCATTTT
CSAQLQTGWIQPQHF
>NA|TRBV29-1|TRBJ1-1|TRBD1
TGCAGCGTTGAACGGCAGGGGGCGGGTGAAGCTTTCTTT
CSVERQGAGEAFF
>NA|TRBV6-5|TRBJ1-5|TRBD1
TGTGCCAGCAGTGCGACAGGGGTTGCGGGTCAGCCCCAGCATTTT
CASSATGVAGQPQHF
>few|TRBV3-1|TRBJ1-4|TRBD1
TGTGCCAGCAGCCAAGGAACGCGGACAGGAAATGAAAAACTGTTTTTT
CASSQGTRTGNEKLFF
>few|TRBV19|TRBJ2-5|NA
TGTGCCAGTAGTACCGACACAATAGAGACCCAGTACTTC
CASSTDTIETQYF
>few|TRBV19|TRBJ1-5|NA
TGTGCCAGTAGTAGGGCCCCGGGACAGCCCCAGCATTTT
CASSRAPGQPQHF
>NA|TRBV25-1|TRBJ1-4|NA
TGTGCCACCGGGGGGGTGGCTAATGAAAAACTGTTTTTT
CATGGVANEKLFF
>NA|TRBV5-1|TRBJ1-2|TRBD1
TGCGCCAGCAGCCCCGGGGACAGAGGGGCCGCTAAATATGGCTACACCTTC
CASSPGDRGAAKYGYTF
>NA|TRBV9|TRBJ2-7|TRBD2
TGTGCCAGCAGCGTAGATATAGCGGGACCACCCTACGAGCAGTACTTC
CASSVDIAGPPYEQYF
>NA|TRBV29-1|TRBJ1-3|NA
TGCAGCGTCCACCCTCTCGACACCTCTGGAAACACCATATATTTT
CSVHPLDTSGNTIYF
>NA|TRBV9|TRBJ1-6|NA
TGTGCCAGCAGCTTATTGGGTTCCTATAATTCACCCCTCCACTTT
CASSLLGSYNSPLHF
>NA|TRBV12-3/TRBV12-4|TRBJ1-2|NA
TGTGCCAGCAGTACTCTCAAGGGCTACACCTTC
CASSTLKGYTF
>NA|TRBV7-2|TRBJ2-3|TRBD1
TGTGCCAGCAGCTTACGCAGGGGGACAGATACGCAGTATTTT
CASSLRRGTDTQYF
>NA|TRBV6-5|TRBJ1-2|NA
TGTGCCAGCAGTTACAGGACGGACTATGGCTACACCTTC
CASSYRTDYGYTF
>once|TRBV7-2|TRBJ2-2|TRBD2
TGTGCCAGCAGCTTAGATCGACTAGCCAGGACGAACACCGGGGAGCTGTTTTTT
CASSLDRLARTNTGELFF
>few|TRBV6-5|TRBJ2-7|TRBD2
TGTGCCAGCAGTTCACTAGCGGGAGCGGACGAGCAGTACTTC
CASSSLAGADEQYF
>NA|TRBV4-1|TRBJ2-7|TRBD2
TGCGCCAGCAGCCAAGAGACTAGCGGGGGTTACGAGCAGTACTTC
CASSQETSGGYEQYF
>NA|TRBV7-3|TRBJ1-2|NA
TGTGCCAGCAGTCGGGACTCTGATGGCTACACCTTC
CASSRDSDGYTF
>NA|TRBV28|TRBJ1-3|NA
TGTGCCAGCAGACAGACCGACAGGAGCTCTGGAAACACCATATATTTT
CASRQTDRSSGNTIYF
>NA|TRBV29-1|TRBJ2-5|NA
TGCAGCGTTGACGAGACAGGGAGGCAGACCCAGTACTTC
CSVDETGRQTQYF
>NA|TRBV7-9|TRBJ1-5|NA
TGTGCCAGCAGTCTAATCGGGACGGGTAATAGCAATCAGCCCCAGCATTTT
CASSLIGTGNSNQPQHF
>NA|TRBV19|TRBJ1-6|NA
TGTGCCAGTAGTTGGAGCCAGAATTCACCCCTCCACTTT
CASSWSQNSPLHF
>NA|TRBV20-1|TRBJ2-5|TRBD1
TGCAGTGCTTCAGACAGGGTTCAAGAGACCCAGTACTTC
CSASDRVQETQYF
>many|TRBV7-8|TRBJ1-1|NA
TGTGCCAGCAGCTTAGACACTGAAGCTTTCTTT
CASSLDTEAFF
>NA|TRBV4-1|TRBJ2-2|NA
TGCGCCAGCAGCCACCCAATAGTGCAGGGCGAGCTGTTTTTT
CASSHPIVQGELFF